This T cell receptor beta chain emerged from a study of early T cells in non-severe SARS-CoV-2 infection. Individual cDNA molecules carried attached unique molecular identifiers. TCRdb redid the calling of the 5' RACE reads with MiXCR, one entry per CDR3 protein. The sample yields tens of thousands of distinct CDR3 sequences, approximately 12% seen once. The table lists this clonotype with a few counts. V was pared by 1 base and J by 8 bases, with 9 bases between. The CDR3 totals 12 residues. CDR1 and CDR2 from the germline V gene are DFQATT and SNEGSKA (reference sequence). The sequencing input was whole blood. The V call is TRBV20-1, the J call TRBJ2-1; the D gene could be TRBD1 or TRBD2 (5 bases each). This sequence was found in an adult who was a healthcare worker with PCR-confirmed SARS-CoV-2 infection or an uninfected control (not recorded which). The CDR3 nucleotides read TGCAGTGCTAGAGTTAGGGACCATGAGCAGTTCTTC. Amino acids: CSARVRDHEQFF.